The sequence of this T cell receptor beta chain was determined in a study of cytomegalovirus exposure and HLA in healthy donors. About the study: The use of the same platform for the roughly 130 validation repertoires and the roughly 670 first-cohort repertoires was reported by a later analysis.

This clone was seen only a few times. Its antigen is not known. General study findings and limits: With high specificity and sensitivity, the classifier reportedly diagnosed cytomegalovirus status.

The method was immunoSEQ multiplex PCR; TCRdb's version includes in-frame clones alone and lacks a portion of them. Of around 130,000 clones in the sample, approximately 89% were seen once. The donors were members of the validation cohort comprising approximately 120 subjects, separate from the roughly 680-subject first cohort. The V end lost 10 bases, the J end lost 4 bases, and 17 bases lay between the germline ends. The length of the CDR3 is 14 residues. Germline V gene lookup returns CDR1 LNHDA and CDR2 SQIVND (reference sequence). This sequence joins TRBV19 and TRBJ1-5; possible D gene TRBD1, 5 bases. This TCR was sampled from a man under 40 in good health and CMV-seronegative. The specimen was PBMCs. CDR3 residues: CAIRDSFTNQPQHF. The DNA for the CDR3 is TGTGCCATTCGGGACTCCTTTACAAATCAGCCCCAGCATTTT.